These T cell receptor beta chains were read from a single sample in a study of T cells after yellow fever vaccination. TCRdb redid the calling of the 5' RACE reads with MiXCR, one entry per CDR3 protein. The repertoire has 150,000 or so distinct CDR3 sequences, more than 5.5% of them found once; the top ten carry 2.5%. This sample comprised CD4+ T cells sorted from PBMCs, obtained more than 4 days after the first yellow fever vaccination. The receptors were sampled from a man younger than 30 who received the YFV17D yellow fever vaccine. Both conserved end residues are part of each CDR3. A D gene is named only where the DNA matches it firmly. Expanded clones are given a class, and other clones once, few, many or no size at all.

CDR3 | DNA | J | D | size | length | V
CSAREGTSGGTQETQYF | TGCAGTGCTAGAGAGGGGACTAGCGGGGGAACGCAAGAGACCCAGTACTTC | TRBJ2-5 | TRBD2 | many | 17 | TRBV20-1
CATSDRWKSSYNEQFF | TGTGCCACCAGTGACCGTTGGAAGAGCTCCTACAATGAGCAGTTCTTC | TRBJ2-1 | . | many | 16 | TRBV24-1
CSARESGTDTQYF | TGCAGTGCTAGAGAATCGGGAACAGATACGCAGTATTTT | TRBJ2-3 | . | many | 13 | TRBV20-1
CASSLGWGEVTEAFF | TGCGCCAGCAGCTTGGGGTGGGGCGAGGTCACTGAAGCTTTCTTT | TRBJ1-1 | . | . | 15 | TRBV5-1
CASSLASRGYSYEQYF | TGTGCCAGCAGCTTAGCCTCGCGGGGGTACTCCTACGAGCAGTACTTC | TRBJ2-7 | TRBD2 | many | 16 | TRBV7-2
CASSYNPSTDTQYF | TGTGCCAGCAGTTACAATCCTAGCACAGATACGCAGTATTTT | TRBJ2-3 | . | many | 14 | TRBV6-2/TRBV6-3
CASTSRDKLAKNIQYF | TGCGCCAGCACCTCCCGGGACAAGCTAGCCAAAAACATTCAGTACTTC | TRBJ2-4 | . | few | 16 | TRBV23-1
CASSLALGNSPLHF | TGCGCCAGCAGCTTGGCTCTGGGGAATTCACCCCTCCACTTT | TRBJ1-6 | . | many | 14 | TRBV5-1
CASKLDRTTGELFF | TGTGCCAGCAAACTTGACAGGACCACCGGGGAGCTGTTTTTT | TRBJ2-2 | . | few | 14 | TRBV27
CASSLALTSGGDNEQFF | TGCGCCAGCAGCTTGGCCCTCACTAGCGGGGGCGACAATGAGCAGTTCTTC | TRBJ2-1 | TRBD2 | many | 17 | TRBV5-1
CSARRGSVWADTQYF | TGCAGTGCTAGACGGGGAAGCGTCTGGGCAGATACGCAGTATTTT | TRBJ2-3 | . | many | 15 | TRBV20-1
CASKPLPGGAAEPQHF | TGTGCCAGCAAGCCCCTTCCTGGGGGCGCAGCGGAGCCCCAGCATTTT | TRBJ1-5 | . | . | 16 | TRBV7-8
CASSYAWGVEAFF | TGTGCCAGCAGTTACGCGTGGGGGGTTGAAGCTTTCTTT | TRBJ1-1 | . | few | 13 | TRBV6-2/TRBV6-3
CASSLSGQGGNYGYTF | TGTGCCAGCAGCTTATCCGGCCAGGGGGGTAACTATGGCTACACCTTC | TRBJ1-2 | TRBD1 | few | 16 | TRBV7-9
CASSPSWAGANEKLFF | TGTGCCAGCAGCCCCTCGTGGGCAGGGGCGAACGAAAAACTGTTTTTT | TRBJ1-4 | . | many | 16 | TRBV12-3/TRBV12-4
CASSEGLSTDTQYF | TGTGCCAGCAGTGAGGGACTAAGTACAGATACGCAGTATTTT | TRBJ2-3 | TRBD2 | many | 14 | TRBV25-1
CASSSQVGHSPLHF | TGTGCCAGCAGTTCTCAGGTGGGACATTCACCCCTCCACTTT | TRBJ1-6 | . | many | 14 | TRBV5-4
CASTQTGTTDTQYF | TGCGCCAGCACCCAGACAGGGACCACAGATACGCAGTATTTT | TRBJ2-3 | TRBD1 | few | 14 | TRBV5-1
CAISESLEGQYF | TGTGCCATCAGTGAGTCTTTGGAGGGACAGTATTTT | TRBJ2-3 | . | many | 12 | TRBV10-3
CASSLKTGEAHEQYF | TGCGCCAGCAGCTTGAAGACAGGGGAGGCCCACGAGCAGTACTTC | TRBJ2-7 | TRBD1 | few | 15 | TRBV5-1
CASRRGASTDTQYF | TGTGCCAGCAGGAGAGGGGCTAGCACAGATACGCAGTATTTT | TRBJ2-3 | . | many | 14 | TRBV9
CASSPAGGKNNEQFF | TGTGCCAGCAGTCCAGCGGGGGGGAAAAACAATGAGCAGTTCTTC | TRBJ2-1 | TRBD2 | many | 15 | TRBV6-1
CSAARGDALNTEAFF | TGCAGTGCCGCCCGCGGGGACGCTTTGAACACTGAAGCTTTCTTT | TRBJ1-1 | . | . | 15 | TRBV20-1
CSTFGAGTTGNTIYF | TGCAGTACCTTCGGCGCAGGGACCACTGGAAACACCATATATTTT | TRBJ1-3 | . | . | 15 | TRBV20-1
CATSRDRGKETQYF | TGTGCCACCAGCAGGGACAGGGGAAAAGAGACCCAGTACTTC | TRBJ2-5 | TRBD1 | many | 14 | TRBV15
CASSLGANQPQHF | TGCGCCAGCAGCTTAGGAGCTAATCAGCCCCAGCATTTT | TRBJ1-5 | . | . | 13 | TRBV5-1
CASSPRVANTGELFF | TGTGCCAGCTCACCACGAGTCGCGAACACCGGGGAGCTGTTTTTT | TRBJ2-2 | . | many | 15 | TRBV18
CAWSVQGGTDTQYF | TGTGCCTGGAGTGTACAGGGAGGCACAGATACGCAGTATTTT | TRBJ2-3 | . | . | 14 | TRBV30
CASTRGVSYEQYF | TGTGCCAGCACCAGGGGTGTATCCTACGAGCAGTACTTC | TRBJ2-7 | . | many | 13 | TRBV7-2
CASSLRGQPQHF | TGTGCCAGCAGCTTAAGGGGACAGCCCCAGCATTTT | TRBJ1-5 | . | few | 12 | TRBV7-2
CASSGWTGPETQYF | TGCGCCAGCAGCGGATGGACAGGGCCTGAGACCCAGTACTTC | TRBJ2-5 | TRBD1 | many | 14 | TRBV5-1
CASSRDSNNEQFF | TGTGCCAGCAGCCGGGACAGTAACAATGAGCAGTTCTTC | TRBJ2-1 | TRBD1 | . | 13 | TRBV7-3
CASRGTGSTDTQYF | TGTGCCAGCCGTGGGACAGGGAGCACAGATACGCAGTATTTT | TRBJ2-3 | TRBD1 | many | 14 | TRBV4-2
CASSLLGNDIGSKNIQYF | TGTGCCAGCAGTTTATTAGGAAATGATATAGGGTCCAAAAACATTCAGTACTTC | TRBJ2-4 | . | few | 18 | TRBV27
CASSLQGGQPQHF | TGTGCCAGCAGCTTGCAGGGTGGTCAGCCCCAGCATTTT | TRBJ1-5 | . | . | 13 | TRBV7-2
CSVGGRHTDTQYF | TGCAGCGTTGGGGGTAGGCATACAGATACGCAGTATTTT | TRBJ2-3 | . | few | 13 | TRBV29-1
CASSEVGSRDTQYF | TGTGCCAGCAGTGAAGTAGGTAGTCGGGATACGCAGTATTTT | TRBJ2-3 | . | few | 14 | TRBV6-1
CATRLDQGTDTQYF | TGTGCCACCAGACTAGATCAGGGCACAGATACGCAGTATTTT | TRBJ2-3 | . | many | 14 | TRBV10-3
CASSKDHRGRGPEQFF | TGTGCCAGCAGCAAAGATCACAGGGGCCGCGGTCCGGAGCAGTTCTTC | TRBJ2-1 | . | . | 16 | TRBV21-1
CASRWRGGPETQYF | TGTGCCAGCAGGTGGAGGGGGGGTCCTGAGACCCAGTACTTC | TRBJ2-5 | . | many | 14 | TRBV6-2/TRBV6-3
CASSFGKNTEAFF | TGTGCCAGCAGCTTTGGAAAGAACACTGAAGCTTTCTTT | TRBJ1-1 | . | . | 13 | TRBV7-2
CAWSTFGGTNYGYTF | TGTGCCTGGAGTACGTTCGGCGGCACTAACTATGGCTACACCTTC | TRBJ1-2 | . | few | 15 | TRBV30
CASFLWTGVDGYTF | . | TRBJ1-2 | . | many | 14 | TRBV21-1
CASSIGNQETQYF | TGCGCCAGCAGCATCGGAAACCAAGAGACCCAGTACTTC | TRBJ2-5 | . | few | 13 | TRBV5-1
CASSRTYEQFF | TGTGCCAGCAGTCGGACGTACGAGCAGTTCTTC | TRBJ2-1 | . | . | 11 | TRBV2
CASRQTDGGGNTIYF | TGTGCCAGCAGACAAACCGACGGGGGTGGAAACACCATATATTTT | TRBJ1-3 | . | many | 15 | TRBV12-3/TRBV12-4
CASSLVHGGSGRSPLHF | TGTGCCAGCAGCTTAGTCCACGGGGGTAGCGGGCGATCACCCCTCCACTTT | TRBJ1-6 | . | many | 17 | TRBV13
CATQYAGELFF | TGTGCCACCCAGTATGCCGGGGAGCTGTTTTTT | TRBJ2-2 | . | few | 11 | TRBV2
CASSLVGVREGNWQYF | TGTGCCAGCAGTTTGGTGGGAGTACGTGAAGGTAATTGGCAGTATTTT | TRBJ2-3 | . | . | 16 | TRBV27
CASSSSGGNEQFF | TGCGCCAGCAGCTCTAGCGGGGGGAATGAGCAGTTCTTC | TRBJ2-1 | TRBD2 | few | 13 | TRBV4-1
CSAYDWVFYGYTF | TGCAGTGCCTATGACTGGGTTTTTTATGGCTACACCTTC | TRBJ1-2 | . | few | 13 | TRBV20-1
CASSSGTGGALADTQYF | TGTGCCAGCAGCTCCGGGACAGGGGGTGCGTTAGCAGATACGCAGTATTTT | TRBJ2-3 | TRBD1 | few | 17 | TRBV7-9